A selection of T cell receptor beta chains follows, all from one sample in a study of beta chain features in type 1 diabetes. Sequencing used immunoSEQ multiplex PCR; TCRdb keeps in-frame clones, though not all of them. The sample has about 160,000 clones; 8% to 9.5% are singletons. The sequenced sample consisted of central memory CD4+ T cells from blood. The receptors here all came from a woman aged 18-30 years with type 1 diabetes. Both conserved end residues are part of each CDR3.

J | V | CDR3
TRBJ1-5 | TRBV15 | CATSRAGGHNQPQHF
TRBJ2-2 | TRBV4-3 | CASSPEAWNTGELFF
TRBJ2-1 | TRBV5-1 | CASDRGQGYNEQFF
TRBJ1-5 | TRBV6-4 | CASRAGRSNQPQHF
TRBJ1-5 | TRBV6-5 | CASRGNRGSQPQHF
TRBJ2-5 | TRBV18 | CASSPPSVQETQYF
TRBJ2-2 | TRBV7-2 | CASSPGGLAKTGELFF
TRBJ1-1 | TRBV29-1 | CSAVTGGGYTEAFF
TRBJ2-1 | TRBV7-9 | CASSLAVLAEQFF
TRBJ2-7 | TRBV6-6 | CASSYSDRGSNYEQYF
TRBJ2-1 | TRBV6-6 | CASCYESDEQFF
TRBJ2-7 | TRBV11-2 | CASSSSGVSRGRPYEQYF
TRBJ2-6 | TRBV9 | CASSVPPGLSGANVLTF
TRBJ2-7 | TRBV21-1 | CASSPSYWDRDGYEQYF
TRBJ1-5 | TRBV7-9 | CASGQINQPQHF
TRBJ1-6 | TRBV11-2 | CASSPGYNSPLHF
TRBJ2-3 | TRBV7-2 | CASSQVSGSGRLDTQYF
TRBJ2-1 | TRBV5-4 | CASSRWDRYNEQFF
TRBJ2-1 | TRBV30 | CAWNAGLAVIYEQFF
TRBJ1-1 | TRBV11-2 | CASSLGAYTEAFF
TRBJ2-2 | TRBV28 | CASSFSGTAELFF
TRBJ2-1 | TRBV4-3 | CASSYQNRGFNEQFF
TRBJ2-3 | TRBV7-2 | CASSVGQRGDTQYF
TRBJ1-2 | TRBV3-2 | CASRRGYTF
TRBJ2-1 | TRBV30 | CASGTSSNEQFF
TRBJ2-1 | TRBV19 | CASSIEGQGIHNEQFF
TRBJ2-7 | TRBV11-2 | CASSPDRGIHEQYF
TRBJ2-2 | TRBV11-2 | CASSLDQRAQNTGELFF
TRBJ2-1 | TRBV19 | CATWTGTNEQFF
TRBJ2-7 | TRBV2 | CASSELGELYEQYF
TRBJ1-4 | TRBV4-1 | CASSRGTGIEKLFF
TRBJ1-2 | TRBV10-3 | CAISDSTGVNYGYTF
TRBJ2-4 | TRBV6-5 | CASRGGRKNIQYF
TRBJ1-4 | TRBV19 | CASSISTASNEKLFF
TRBJ2-1 | TRBV19 | CATGTGPDNEQFF
TRBJ2-7 | TRBV29-1 | CSVLRQGFEYEQYF
TRBJ1-5 | TRBV11-2 | CASSLQGSQPQHF
TRBJ2-5 | TRBV7-2 | CASSLADGVETQYF
TRBJ1-1 | TRBV27 | CASSHMNTEAFF
TRBJ2-5 | TRBV9 | CASSLTGGEKTQYF
TRBJ2-3 | TRBV7-2 | CASSSTSGSADTQYF
TRBJ2-1 | TRBV6-6 | CASSYDRSSYNEQFF
TRBJ2-5 | TRBV11-2 | CASSPSLGPPGETQYF
TRBJ2-7 | TRBV12-2 | CASPLSGF
TRBJ2-2 | TRBV4-2 | CASSQDRLAGTGELFF
TRBJ1-5 | TRBV2 | CASSEEGRQQPQHF
TRBJ2-7 | TRBV19 | CASSIALAGEQYF
TRBJ2-1 | TRBV5-1 | CASSLQAASNEQFF
TRBJ2-1 | TRBV4-2 | CASSQEIAGGLWEQFF
TRBJ1-1 | TRBV11-1 | CASRKGSSMNTEAFF
TRBJ2-3 | TRBV19 | CASSIGGRAHTDTQYF
TRBJ2-3 | TRBV7-2 | CASSLDYTSTDTQYF